The 8 T cell receptor beta chains below were found in one sample sequenced in a study of T cells in Graves' hyperthyroidism and ophthalmopathy. Using RNA transcripts as the source, TCR beta CDR3 regions were amplified. The TCR CDR3 first-round RT-PCR relied on the HTBI primer set. TCRdb processed the multiplex PCR reads anew with MiXCR; each CDR3 protein has one entry. The sample contains 500,000 to 750,000 distinct CDR3 sequences, roughly 46% of which appear only once. The sample was peripheral blood or thyroid tissue (not recorded which). The receptors here all came from a woman younger than 35 with Graves' hyperthyroidism.

This clonotype was found once. This chain links TRBV6-5 with TRBJ2-7; D is unclear. The ends were cut back, 6 bases at V and 5 bases at J, with 17 bases in the middle. There are 14 residues in the CDR3. Per germline, CDR1 MNHEY and CDR2 SVGAGI. CDR3 residues: CASSLDPLRNEQYF. The CDR3 nucleotides are TGTGCCAGCAGCTTGGATCCCCTACGGAACGAGCAGTACTTC.

The V call is TRBV10-3, the J call TRBJ1-4, with D unclear. Germline assignment: CDR1 ENHRY and CDR2 SYGVKD. The CDR3 consists of 14 residues. V gave up 2 bases and J gave up 8 bases, with 12 bases separating them. CDR3 nucleotides: TGTGCCATCAGTGAGAGCGGGCAAGAGGAAAAACTGTTTTTT. Translated: CAISESGQEEKLFF.

This clonotype has a count of ten or more. This chain joins TRBV3-1 and TRBJ2-7; 10 nucleotides match TRBD2. Germline V gives CDR1 LGHDT, CDR2 YNNKEL (reference sequence). The length of the CDR3 is 15 residues. The V and J ends lost 4 bases and 4 bases, in that order; junction bases with no gene match: 7. Written as DNA, the CDR3 is TGTGCCAGCAGCCGTCGGACTAGCGGCCCTTACGAGCAGTACTTC. As protein: CASSRRTSGPYEQYF.

This clonotype was counted ten times or more. This chain connects TRBV3-1 to TRBJ2-7; D remains ambiguous. Deletions cut 1 base from V and 2 bases from J, with 9 bases between. The CDR3 length is 14 residues. Germline CDR1 LGHDT, CDR2 YNNKEL (reference sequence). The DNA for the CDR3 is TGTGCCAGCAGCCAAGCGGGCATAGCCTACGAGCAGTACTTC. Its translation is CASSQAGIAYEQYF.

The CDR3 here is CASSQLQGLRQPQHF. The CDR3 DNA reads TGCGCCAGCAGCCAGCTCCAGGGTTTGAGGCAGCCCCAGCATTTT. This sequence joins TRBV4-1 and TRBJ1-5; possible D gene TRBD1, 5 bases. Germline V gene sequence: CDR1 MGHRA, CDR2 YSYEKL. The CDR3 has 15 amino acids. The V end lost 3 bases, the J end lost 7 bases, and 16 bases lay between the germline ends.

A word on this clonotype: A much larger clonotype is one base distant, so this may be a read error. The CDR3 region is CASSLQPGQGVYGQYF. CDR3 nucleotide sequence: TGTGCCAGCAGCCTTCAACCGGGACAGGGAGTATACGGGCAGTACTTC. The chain couples TRBV7-6 to TRBJ2-7; 9 nucleotides align to TRBD1. CDR1 is SGHVS, CDR2 FNYEAQ, per germline. This CDR3 is built from 16 residues.

The chain uses TRBV12-3 or TRBV12-4 and TRBJ2-2; TRBD1 or TRBD2 may be the D gene (6 bases each). V lost 8 bases and J lost 3, with 16 bases in between. CDR3 length: 15 residues. The CDR3 DNA follows: TGTGCCAGCGGCCGGGCTAGGGGGGACACCGGGGAGCTGTTTTTT. Protein: CASGRARGDTGELFF.

As to this clonotype: A read error may be the cause here, since a much bigger clone is one base away. The chain uses TRBV2 and TRBJ1-2; TRBD1 is a possible D gene (6 bases). The CDR3 contains 14 residues. The germline V gene has CDR1 SNHLY and CDR2 FYNNEI. V shed 1 base and J shed 10 bases, with 16 bases lying between them. Here the CDR3 reads CASSEGAGVDDYTF. CDR3 nucleotide sequence: TGTGCCAGCAGTGAAGGGGCAGGGGTGGATGACTACACCTTC.